Each of the 16 T cell receptor beta chains below was sequenced from the same sample in a study of beta chain features in type 1 diabetes. The entirety of the isolated RNA underwent reverse transcription, so expressed TCRB transcripts were sequenced. Sequenced by immunoSEQ multiplex PCR; TCRdb stores in-frame clones only, minus some. Here the sample spans 130,000 or so clones, less than 10% being singletons. The sequenced sample was central memory CD4+ T cells from blood. Receptors were obtained from a woman aged 40-49 years in good health.

This clone was counted many times. The V gene is TRBV11-2, the J gene TRBJ2-3; D is unclear. The V gene lost 5 bases and the J gene lost 5 bases, with 8 bases spanning the gap. The CDR3 runs to 12 residues. The germline V gene encodes CDR1 SGHAT and CDR2 FQNNGV. CDR3 protein: CASSLVQDTQYF. DNA of the CDR3: TGTGCCAGCAGCCTAGTCCAAGATACGCAGTATTTT.

The table lists this clone with a few counts. This sequence joins TRBV5-6 and TRBJ2-7; D gene ambiguous. CDR3 length equals 14 residues. V was cut by 0 bases and J by 7 bases, with 14 bases left in between. Germline assignment: CDR1 SGHDT and CDR2 YYEEEE. For the CDR3, the DNA is TGTGCCAGCAGCTTGGGACGATCCGTCGGGGAGCAGTACTTC. Translation: CASSLGRSVGEQYF.

DNA of the CDR3: TGTGCCAGCAGCCAGGTATCGGGGGTCACCTATGGCTACACCTTC. Its translation is CASSQVSGVTYGYTF. The gene calls are TRBV5-4 and TRBJ1-2, with D possibly TRBD1 on 5 matching bases. The CDR3 consists of 15 residues. Germline V gene lookup returns CDR1 SGHNT and CDR2 YYREEE (reference sequence). V lost 4 bases and J 4 bases, leaving 17 bases between the germline ends.

This clone came up a few times. The gene calls are TRBV6-1 and TRBJ2-2, with D tentatively TRBD2 (6 bases). This CDR3 contains 16 residues. Trimming cost V 4 bases and J 4 bases, with 16 bases left between them. Per the germline V gene, CDR1 is MNHNS and CDR2 is SASEGT. For the CDR3, the DNA is TGTGCCAGCAGTGCTGTGGGGGGTAGGTCCACCGGGGAGCTGTTTTTT. This sequence encodes CASSAVGGRSTGELFF.

Only a few counts were recorded for this clone. The CDR3 spells CASSSGTGGNQPQHF. The CDR3 nucleotides read TGTGCCAGCAGCAGCGGGACAGGGGGCAATCAGCCCCAGCATTTT. The chain uses TRBV7-9 and TRBJ1-5; 10 nucleotides line up with TRBD1. The V gene's germline CDR1 is SEHNR and CDR2 FQNEAQ (reference sequence). This CDR3 has 15 amino acids. The trim removed 5 bases at V and 2 bases at J, leaving 3 bases unmatched.

This clone was found a few times. The rearrangement joins TRBV27 to TRBJ2-1; 13 bases align to TRBD2. Germline CDR1 reads MNHEY; CDR2 reads SMNVEV (reference sequence). The ends lost 2 bases at V and 9 bases at J; junction bases unmatched: 4. This CDR3 region has 15 residues. CDR3 DNA: TGTGCCAGCAGTTTAACTAGCGGGGGGGGGAGTGAGCAGTTCTTC. This codes for CASSLTSGGGSEQFF.

The V call is TRBV7-6, the J call TRBJ2-6; D possibly corresponds to TRBD1 (6 bases). Germline-derived CDR1 and CDR2 are SGHVS and FNYEAQ. Trimming removed 5 bases at V and 2 bases at J, with 13 bases between. The CDR3 length is 16 residues. The CDR3 region has the DNA TGTGCCAGCAGCCCGCGAACAGGGACTGGGGCCAACGTCCTGACTTTC. Its protein product is CASSPRTGTGANVLTF.

CDR3 DNA: TGCGCCAGCAGCCAAGATTTAGGGACTAGCGGCTACAATGAGCAGTTCTTC. Residues: CASSQDLGTSGYNEQFF. The V gene is TRBV4-1, the J gene TRBJ2-1; 11 bases match TRBD2. The V gene end was trimmed by 0 bases and the J gene end by 3 bases; junction bases not matched to a gene: 4. CDR3 length: 17 amino acids. From germline, CDR1 is MGHRA and CDR2 YSYEKL.

The rearrangement uses TRBV10-2 and TRBJ1-1; the D is unclear. V was cut by 4 bases and J by 0 bases, with 6 bases left in between. Germline V gene sequence: CDR1 WSHSY, CDR2 SAAADI. The CDR3 length is 13 residues. The CDR3 loop is CASSGHMNTEAFF. In nucleotides, the CDR3 is TGCGCCAGCAGTGGACACATGAACACTGAAGCTTTCTTT.

This clone showed up just a few times. The V gene is TRBV19, the J gene TRBJ2-3, with 8 positions matching TRBD1. V lost 6 bases to trimming and J lost 5 bases; unmatched junction nucleotides: 7. Germline values: CDR1 LNHDA, CDR2 SQIVND (reference sequence). CDR3 length equals 14 residues. The CDR3 sequence is CASRTGASGDTQYF. DNA of the CDR3: TGTGCCAGTAGGACAGGGGCCAGTGGAGATACGCAGTATTTT.

The J gene is TRBJ2-7, the V gene TRBV7-2; 8 bases match TRBD2. CDR1 SGHTA and CDR2 FQGNSA come from the germline V gene. This CDR3 has 16 residues. The trim removed 5 bases at V and 0 bases at J, leaving 9 bases unmatched. The DNA for the CDR3 is TGTGCCAGCAGCCCTCGGGGGGGGCGGGGCTCCTACGAGCAGTACTTC. It codes for CASSPRGGRGSYEQYF.

This clone was seen only a few times. The J gene is TRBJ1-1, the V gene TRBV9; maybe TRBD1 (6 bases). Germline CDR1 is SGDLS and CDR2 is YYNGEE. Trimming removed 0 bases at V and 4 bases at J, with 16 bases between. This CDR3 is 16 amino acids long. CDR3 sequence reads: CASSVGQGWRSTEAFF. CDR3 coding DNA: TGTGCCAGCAGCGTAGGGCAGGGGTGGAGAAGCACTGAAGCTTTCTTT.

The table lists this clone with a few counts. V is TRBV7-9 and J is TRBJ2-5; 9 bases agree with TRBD2. V lost 4 bases and J lost 3; bases outside the gene matches: 3. Looked up from germline, CDR1 is SEHNR and CDR2 is FQNEAQ (reference sequence). The CDR3 is made up of 14 amino acids. The CDR3 nucleotides are TGTGCCAGCAGCTCGGGACTAGCCGAAGAGACCCAGTACTTC. Translation gives CASSSGLAEETQYF. The full variable domain, in which reference TRBV7-9 and TRBJ2-5 provide the parts outside the CDR3, is DTGVSQNPRHKITKRGQNVTFRCDPISEHNRLYWYRQTLGQGPEFLTYFQNEAQLEKSRLLSDRFSAERPKGSFSTLEIQRTEQGDSAMYLCASSSGLAEETQYFGPGTRLLVL.

This clone was recorded a few times. The rearrangement joins TRBV7-2 to TRBJ2-1; 11 nucleotides align to TRBD2. V lost 2 bases, J lost 9 bases, and 6 bases stayed unmatched. Germline V gives CDR1 SGHTA, CDR2 FQGNSA. The CDR3 totals 15 residues. For the CDR3, the DNA is TGTGCCAGCAGCTTAATTAGCGGGGGGGCCAGTGAGCAGTTCTTC. Translation gives CASSLISGGASEQFF. The whole variable domain, remainder taken from reference TRBV7-2 and TRBJ2-1, is GAGVSQSPSNKVTEKGKDVELRCDPISGHTALYWYRQSLGQGLEFLIYFQGNSAPDKSGLPSDRFSAERTGGSVSTLTIQRTQQEDSAVYLCASSLISGGASEQFFGPGTRLTVL.

J is TRBJ1-2 and V is TRBV19, with 10 bases identical to TRBD1. CDR3 length: 18 residues. The V gene's germline CDR1 is LNHDA and CDR2 SQIVND (reference sequence). The ends lost 7 bases at V and 1 base at J; junction bases unmatched: 15. CDR3 DNA: TGTGCCAGTATCCCTTCCGACAGGGGGCGCGTGGGTAACTATGGCTACACCTTC. This encodes CASIPSDRGRVGNYGYTF.

The CDR3 region has the DNA TGTGCCAGCTCACGAGAGGGGGTCGGGGCCAACGTCCTGACTTTC. Amino acids: CASSREGVGANVLTF. The chain employs TRBV18 and TRBJ2-6, with D possibly being TRBD1 (6 bases). This CDR3 is built from 15 residues. With 4 bases removed from V and 4 bases from J, the gap between germline ends came to 11 bases. Per germline, CDR1 KGHSH and CDR2 LQKENI.